Below, 13 T cell receptor beta chains from the same sample are listed, as sequenced in a study of identical twins. TCRdb re-called the 5' RACE reads with MiXCR, one entry per CDR3 protein. The sample lists hundreds of thousands of distinct CDR3 sequences, 10% to 15% seen once, with about 1.6% in the top ten. The same sample was also studied in work on yellow fever vaccine responses in identical twins.

What was sequenced was PBMCs. Receptors were obtained from a woman aged 18 to 35 in good health.

This CDR3 reads CASKPGAKNIQYF. CDR3 DNA sequence: TGTGCCAGTAAACCGGGGGCCAAAAACATTCAGTACTTC. This rearrangement joins TRBV19 to TRBJ2-4; TRBD2 is a possible D gene (5 bases). This CDR3 is 13 amino acids long. Germline CDR1 LNHDA, CDR2 SQIVND (reference sequence). Trimming shortened V by 7 bases and J by 1 base, and 8 bases separated the two germline ends.

V and J are TRBV2 and TRBJ1-5, with TRBD1 matching 9 bases. Per germline, CDR1 SNHLY and CDR2 FYNNEI. The CDR3 length is 16 residues. V shed 1 base, J shed 7 bases, and the junction held 8 bases outside the gene matches. The CDR3 DNA is TGTGCCAGCAGTGAAGTAGCGGGACAGGGAGCACAGCCCCAGCATTTT. It translates to CASSEVAGQGAQPQHF.

This clonotype has only a few counts. The J gene is TRBJ2-7, the V gene TRBV15, with TRBD2 as a possible D gene (6 bases). Germline loops: CDR1 LNHNV, CDR2 YYDKDF (reference sequence). V dropped 0 bases and J dropped 2 bases, with 11 bases sitting between them. CDR3 size: 15 residues. CDR3 nucleotide sequence: TGTGCCACCAGCAGAGAGGTCGGACTAACCTACGAGCAGTACTTC. This codes for CATSREVGLTYEQYF.

The rearrangement joins TRBV11-3 to TRBJ2-3; 9 bases line up with TRBD2. Germline values: CDR1 SGHNT, CDR2 YENEEA. Trimming took 4 bases from V and 0 from J; bases not matched to a gene: 11. This CDR3 is built from 18 residues. CDR3 sequence (DNA): TGTGCCAGCAGCTCACTACTGGGGCTAGCGGGAAGCACAGATACGCAGTATTTT. The encoded protein is CASSSLLGLAGSTDTQYF.

At least ten counts were recorded for this clonotype. This chain joins TRBV7-6 and TRBJ2-1; TRBD2 matches at 11 bases. The CDR3 is made up of 16 amino acids. Germline V lookup: CDR1 SGHVS, CDR2 FNYEAQ. Trimming removed 6 bases from V and 5 bases from J; junction bases left unmatched: 9. The CDR3 DNA follows: TGTGCCAGCAGTCTTGCACTAGCGGGAGTCGACAATGAGCAGTTCTTC. Amino acids: CASSLALAGVDNEQFF. Drawing the rest from reference TRBV7-6 and TRBJ2-1, the complete variable domain is GAGVSQSPRYKVTKRGQDVALRCDPISGHVSLYWYRQALGQGPEFLTYFNYEAQQDKSGLPNDRFSAERPEGSISTLTIQRTEQRDSAMYRCASSLALAGVDNEQFFGPGTRLTVL.

The J gene is TRBJ2-1, the V gene TRBV12-3 or TRBV12-4, with D unclear. This CDR3 is 13 amino acids long. The V and J ends lost 3 bases and 3 bases respectively, with 6 bases between them. The CDR3 here is CASSFIIYNEQFF. The CDR3 coding sequence is TGTGCCAGCAGTTTCATCATCTACAATGAGCAGTTCTTC.

The V call is TRBV4-1, the J call TRBJ1-3; no reliable D call. Trimming pared 0 bases from V and 3 bases from J, leaving 9 bases between. CDR1 MGHRA and CDR2 YSYEKL come from the germline V gene. This CDR3 is built from 15 residues. The CDR3 protein is CASSQEGMIGNTIYF. In nucleotides, the CDR3 is TGCGCCAGCAGCCAAGAAGGCATGATTGGAAACACCATATATTTT.

A few counts support this clonotype. This chain links TRBV3-1 with TRBJ2-1; D gene ambiguous. The V end lost 5 bases, the J end lost 3 bases, and 17 bases lay between the germline ends. The CDR3 consists of 16 residues. Germline CDR1 is LGHDT and CDR2 is YNNKEL (reference sequence). CDR3 in DNA: TGTGCCAGCAGCACCTTAGTGGCGGAAAACTACAATGAGCAGTTCTTC. It yields the protein CASSTLVAENYNEQFF.

In this sample, this clonotype turned up a few times. The chain has TRBV12-3 or TRBV12-4 and TRBJ2-1; 7 nucleotides line up with TRBD2. V was clipped by 4 bases and J by 5 bases; unmatched bases: 11. This CDR3 is 16 amino acids long. Written as DNA, the CDR3 is TGTGCCAGCAGTTCCCGGACTAGTCCGGCGGACAATGAGCAGTTCTTC. Encoded protein: CASSSRTSPADNEQFF.

The V gene is TRBV20-1, the J gene TRBJ1-2, with 8 positions matching TRBD1. The CDR3 length is 14 residues. J was trimmed by 4 bases and V by 1 base; bases with no gene match: 5. In germline, CDR1 is DFQATT, CDR2 SNEGSKA (reference sequence). In DNA, the CDR3 is TGCAGTGCTAGAGCGGACAGGGCATTCTATGGCTACACCTTC. It yields the protein CSARADRAFYGYTF.

CDR3 in amino acids: CASIQGGSYNEQFF. The CDR3 DNA is TGTGCCAGCATCCAGGGGGGTTCCTACAATGAGCAGTTCTTC. The chain carries TRBV12-3 or TRBV12-4 and TRBJ2-1; a possible D gene is TRBD1 (7 bases). The germline V and J ends were trimmed by 7 bases and 1 base, with 11 bases remaining between them. CDR3 length equals 14 residues.

Only a few counts were recorded for this clonotype. The chain links TRBV10-3 to TRBJ2-6; either TRBD1 or TRBD2 may fit D (5 bases each). Trimming pared 0 bases from V and 0 bases from J, leaving 9 bases between. The CDR3 is 17 amino acids. The germline gives CDR1 ENHRY, CDR2 SYGVKD. As DNA, the CDR3 is TGTGCCATCAGTGAGTCGGCAGGGAGCTCTGGGGCCAACGTCCTGACTTTC. Amino acids: CAISESAGSSGANVLTF.

The V gene is TRBV20-1, the J gene TRBJ1-3; D is ambiguous. The germline V and J ends were trimmed by 3 bases and 4 bases, with 7 bases remaining between them. The germline V gene encodes CDR1 DFQATT and CDR2 SNEGSKA (reference sequence). CDR3 length: 12 residues. The CDR3 loop reads CSASLVGNTIYF. The CDR3 DNA is TGCAGTGCTAGTCTGGTGGGAAACACCATATATTTT.